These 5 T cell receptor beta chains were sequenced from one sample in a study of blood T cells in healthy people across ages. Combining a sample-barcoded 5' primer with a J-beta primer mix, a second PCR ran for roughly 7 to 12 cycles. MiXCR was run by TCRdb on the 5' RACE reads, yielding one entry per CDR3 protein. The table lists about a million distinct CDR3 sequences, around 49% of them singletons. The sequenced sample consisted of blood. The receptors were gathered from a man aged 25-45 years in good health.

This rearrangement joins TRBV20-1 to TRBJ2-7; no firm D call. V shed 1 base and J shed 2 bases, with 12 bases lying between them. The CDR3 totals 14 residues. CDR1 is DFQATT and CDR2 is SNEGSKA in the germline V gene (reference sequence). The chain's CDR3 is CSARVRVFAYEQYF. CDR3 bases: TGCAGTGCTAGAGTAAGGGTCTTCGCCTACGAGCAGTACTTC.

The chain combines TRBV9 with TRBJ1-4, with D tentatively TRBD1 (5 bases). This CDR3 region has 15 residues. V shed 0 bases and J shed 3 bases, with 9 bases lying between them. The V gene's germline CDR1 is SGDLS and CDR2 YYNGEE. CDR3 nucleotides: TGTGCCAGCAGCGTAGAGGGGAGCTCTAATGAAAAACTGTTTTTT. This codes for CASSVEGSSNEKLFF. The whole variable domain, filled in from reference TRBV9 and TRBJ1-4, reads DSGVTQTPKHLITATGQRVTLRCSPRSGDLSVYWYQQSLDQGLQFLIQYYNGEERAKGNILERFSAQQFPDLHSELNLSSLELGDSALYFCASSVEGSSNEKLFFGSGTQLSVL.

The CDR3 loop reads CSALRGTYNEQFF. For the CDR3, the DNA is TGCAGTGCTCTGCGAGGAACCTACAATGAGCAGTTCTTC. V and J are TRBV20-1 and TRBJ2-1; D unclear. Trimming removed 5 bases from V and 2 bases from J, with 10 bases in between. From germline, CDR1 is DFQATT and CDR2 SNEGSKA (reference sequence). The CDR3 length is 13 residues.

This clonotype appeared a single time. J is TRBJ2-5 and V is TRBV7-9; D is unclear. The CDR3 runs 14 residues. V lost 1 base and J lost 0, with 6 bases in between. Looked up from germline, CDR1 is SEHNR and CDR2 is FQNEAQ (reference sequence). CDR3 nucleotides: TGTGCCAGCAGCTTAGATGGCGACCAAGAGACCCAGTACTTC. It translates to CASSLDGDQETQYF.

CDR3 bases: TGTGCCAGCAGTATCAGGGTGAGCAATCAGCCCCAGCATTTT. It translates to CASSIRVSNQPQHF. The chain employs TRBV6-5 and TRBJ1-5, with D perhaps TRBD1 (5 bases). The CDR3 has 14 amino acids. The germline gives CDR1 MNHEY, CDR2 SVGAGI. With 5 bases removed from V and 1 base from J, the gap between germline ends came to 9 bases.